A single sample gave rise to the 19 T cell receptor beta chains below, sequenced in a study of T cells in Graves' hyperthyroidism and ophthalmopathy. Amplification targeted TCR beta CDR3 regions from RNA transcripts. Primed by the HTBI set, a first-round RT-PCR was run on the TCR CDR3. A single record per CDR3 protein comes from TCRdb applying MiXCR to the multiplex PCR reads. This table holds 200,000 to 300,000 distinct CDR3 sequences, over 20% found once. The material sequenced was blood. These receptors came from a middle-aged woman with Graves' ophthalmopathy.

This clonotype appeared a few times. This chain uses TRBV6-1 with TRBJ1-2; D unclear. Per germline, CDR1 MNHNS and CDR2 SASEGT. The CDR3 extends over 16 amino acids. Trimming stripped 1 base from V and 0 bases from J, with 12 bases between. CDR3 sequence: CASSEVAGASNYGYTF. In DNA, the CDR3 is TGTGCCAGCAGTGAAGTCGCAGGAGCCTCTAACTATGGCTACACCTTC.

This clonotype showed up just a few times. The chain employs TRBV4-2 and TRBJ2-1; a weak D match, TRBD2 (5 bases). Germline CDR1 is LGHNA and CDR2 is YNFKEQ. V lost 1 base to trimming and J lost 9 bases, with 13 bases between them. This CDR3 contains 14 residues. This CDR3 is CASSQGGIASEQFF. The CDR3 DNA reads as TGTGCCAGCAGCCAAGGGGGAATAGCGTCTGAGCAGTTCTTC.

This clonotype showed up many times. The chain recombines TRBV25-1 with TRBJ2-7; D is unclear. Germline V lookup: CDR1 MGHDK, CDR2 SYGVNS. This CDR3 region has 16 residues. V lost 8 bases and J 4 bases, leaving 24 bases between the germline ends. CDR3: CASSGTLGLNSYEQYF. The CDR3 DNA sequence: TGTGCCAGCTCCGGCACGCTCGGGCTTAATTCTTACGAGCAGTACTTC.

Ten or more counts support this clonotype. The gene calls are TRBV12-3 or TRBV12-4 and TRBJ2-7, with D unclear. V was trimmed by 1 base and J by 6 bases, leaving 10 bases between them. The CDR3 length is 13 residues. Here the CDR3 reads CASSLEFLGEQYF. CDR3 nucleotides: TGTGCCAGCAGTTTAGAGTTTCTGGGCGAGCAGTACTTC.

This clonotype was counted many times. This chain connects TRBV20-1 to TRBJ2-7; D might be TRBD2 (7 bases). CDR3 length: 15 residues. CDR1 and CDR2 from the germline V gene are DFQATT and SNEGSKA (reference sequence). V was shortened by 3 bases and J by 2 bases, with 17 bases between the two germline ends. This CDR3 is CSASSAGAITYEQYF. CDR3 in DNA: TGCAGTGCTAGCTCGGCGGGGGCGATAACCTACGAGCAGTACTTC.

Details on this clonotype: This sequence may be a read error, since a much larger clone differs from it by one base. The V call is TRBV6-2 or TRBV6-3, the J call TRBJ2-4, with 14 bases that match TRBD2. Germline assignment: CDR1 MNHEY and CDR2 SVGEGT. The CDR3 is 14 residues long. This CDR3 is CVCCTGTSGSIQHF. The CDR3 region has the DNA TGTGTCTGTTGCACCGGGACTAGCGGGAGCATTCAGCACTTC.

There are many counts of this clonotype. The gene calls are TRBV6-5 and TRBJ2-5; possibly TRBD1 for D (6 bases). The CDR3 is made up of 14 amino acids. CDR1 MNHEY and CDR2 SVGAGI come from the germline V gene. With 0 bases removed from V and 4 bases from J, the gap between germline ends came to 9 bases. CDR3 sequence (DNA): TGTGCCAGCAGTTACTCGCAGACAGGAGAGACCCAGTACTTC. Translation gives CASSYSQTGETQYF.

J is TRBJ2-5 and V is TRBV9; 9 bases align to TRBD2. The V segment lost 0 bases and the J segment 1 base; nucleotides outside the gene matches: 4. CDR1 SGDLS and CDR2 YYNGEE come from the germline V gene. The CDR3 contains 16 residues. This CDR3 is CASSVGLAAIQETQYF. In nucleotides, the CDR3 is TGTGCCAGCAGCGTAGGACTAGCGGCGATCCAAGAGACCCAGTACTTC.

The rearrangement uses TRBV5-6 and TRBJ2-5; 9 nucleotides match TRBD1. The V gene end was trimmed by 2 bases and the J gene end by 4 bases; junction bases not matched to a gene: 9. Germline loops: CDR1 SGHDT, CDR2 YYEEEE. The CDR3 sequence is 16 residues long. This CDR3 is CASSFRGTGFRETQYF. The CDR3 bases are TGTGCCAGCAGCTTTCGCGGGACAGGGTTCCGAGAGACCCAGTACTTC.

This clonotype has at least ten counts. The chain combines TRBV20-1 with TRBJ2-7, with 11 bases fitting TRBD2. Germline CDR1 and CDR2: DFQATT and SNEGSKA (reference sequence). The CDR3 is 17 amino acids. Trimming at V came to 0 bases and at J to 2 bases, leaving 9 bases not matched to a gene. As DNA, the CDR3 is TGCAGTGCTAGAGATCCGCAGACTAGCGGGATAACCTACGAGCAGTACTTC. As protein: CSARDPQTSGITYEQYF.

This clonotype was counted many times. CDR3 bases: TGTGCCAGCAGTGCCGGACGACAAGAGACCCAGTACTTC. Its protein is CASSAGRQETQYF. The V gene is TRBV6-1, the J gene TRBJ2-5; D remains unclear. Deletions cut 4 bases from V and 2 bases from J, with 8 bases between. Germline V gives CDR1 MNHNS, CDR2 SASEGT. CDR3 length equals 13 residues.

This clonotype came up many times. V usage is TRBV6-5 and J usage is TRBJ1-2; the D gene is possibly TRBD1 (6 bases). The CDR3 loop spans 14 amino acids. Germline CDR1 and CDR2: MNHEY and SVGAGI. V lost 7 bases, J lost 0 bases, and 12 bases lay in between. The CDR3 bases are TGTGCCAGCATGGGGGACACGACTAACTATGGCTACACCTTC. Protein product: CASMGDTTNYGYTF.

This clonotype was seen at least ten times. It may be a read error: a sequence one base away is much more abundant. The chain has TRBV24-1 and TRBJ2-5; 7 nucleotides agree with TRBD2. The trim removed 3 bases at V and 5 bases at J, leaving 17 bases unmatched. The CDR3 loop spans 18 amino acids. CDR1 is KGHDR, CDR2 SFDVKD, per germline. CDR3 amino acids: CATSDPQPQRGRRETQYF. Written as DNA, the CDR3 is TGTGCCACCAGTGATCCGCAACCTCAGCGGGGACGAAGGGAGACCCAGTACTTC.

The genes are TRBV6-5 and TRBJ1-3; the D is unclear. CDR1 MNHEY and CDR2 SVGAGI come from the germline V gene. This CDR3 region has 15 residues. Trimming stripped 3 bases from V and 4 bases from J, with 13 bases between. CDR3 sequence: CASSYCDLEGNTIYF. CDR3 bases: TGTGCCAGCAGTTATTGCGACTTGGAGGGAAACACCATATATTTT.

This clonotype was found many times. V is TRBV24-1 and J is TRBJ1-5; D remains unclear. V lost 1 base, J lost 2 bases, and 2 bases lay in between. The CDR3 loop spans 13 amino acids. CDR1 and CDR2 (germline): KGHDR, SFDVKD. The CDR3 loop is CATSDLGNQPQHF. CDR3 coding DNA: TGTGCCACCAGTGATTTAGGCAATCAGCCCCAGCATTTT.

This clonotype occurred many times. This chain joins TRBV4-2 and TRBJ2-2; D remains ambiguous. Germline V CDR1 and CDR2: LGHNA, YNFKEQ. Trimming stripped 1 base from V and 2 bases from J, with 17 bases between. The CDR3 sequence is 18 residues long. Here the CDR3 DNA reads TGTGCCAGCAGCCAAGGTGTTCGCGGCGGCACAAACACCGGGGAGCTGTTTTTT. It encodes CASSQGVRGGTNTGELFF.

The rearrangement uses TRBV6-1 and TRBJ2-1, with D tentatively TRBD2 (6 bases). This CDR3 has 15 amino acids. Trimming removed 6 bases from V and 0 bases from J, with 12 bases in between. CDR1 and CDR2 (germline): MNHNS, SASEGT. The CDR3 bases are TGTGCCAGCAGACAGAGCGGGTCCTCCTACAATGAGCAGTTCTTC. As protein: CASRQSGSSYNEQFF.

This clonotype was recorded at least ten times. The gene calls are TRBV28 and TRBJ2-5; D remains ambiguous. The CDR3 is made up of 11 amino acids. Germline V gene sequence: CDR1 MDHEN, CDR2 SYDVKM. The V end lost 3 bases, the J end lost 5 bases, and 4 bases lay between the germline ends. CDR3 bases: TGTGCCAGCAGTTTGAGGGAGACCCAGTACTTC. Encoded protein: CASSLRETQYF.

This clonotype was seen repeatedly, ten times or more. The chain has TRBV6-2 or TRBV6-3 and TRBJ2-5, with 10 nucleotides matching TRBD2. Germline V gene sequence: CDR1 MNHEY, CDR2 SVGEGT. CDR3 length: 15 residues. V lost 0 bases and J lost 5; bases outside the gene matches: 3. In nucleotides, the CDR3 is TGTGCCAGCAGTTACTCGATGACTAGCGGGGAGACCCAGTACTTC. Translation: CASSYSMTSGETQYF.